This is a list of T cell receptor beta chains from one sample in a study of blood T cell repertoires in COVID-19. This table comes from immunoSEQ multiplex PCR, and its TCRdb copy is limited to in-frame clones, with some not included. The sample lists a few hundred thousand clones, 87% occurring once. Sequencing input: PBMCs or T cells enriched from blood (not recorded which). These receptors came from a woman aged 18 to 35 who had recovered from COVID-19. Each CDR3 is given with its conserved first and last residue. Rows give clone size only sometimes, using once, few, many, or a class for an expanded clone.

clone size | J gene | V gene | CDR3 protein
NA | TRBJ2-7 | TRBV11-3 | CASSLGLAGSEQYF
NA | TRBJ2-7 | TRBV6-2/TRBV6-3 | CASSYSLPGLSYEQYF
NA | TRBJ2-1 | TRBV15 | CATSRDLTYHEQFF
NA | TRBJ2-5 | TRBV7-9 | CASSPQAETQYF
NA | TRBJ2-5 | TRBV4-2 | CASSRPEMGPQETQYF
NA | TRBJ2-3 | TRBV5-6 | CASSFRTSGIPTDTQYF
NA | TRBJ2-3 | TRBV5-4 | CASSPPQGPQYF
NA | TRBJ1-1 | TRBV4-1 | CASSQAGGLNTEAFF
NA | TRBJ2-1 | TRBV7-9 | CASTSGGSSSYNEQFF
NA | TRBJ2-2 | TRBV11-2 | CASSLVGGPNTGELFF
NA | TRBJ1-1 | TRBV6-5 | CATRARGTTEAFF
once | TRBJ1-1 | TRBV6-5 | CASSYNRNTEAFF
NA | TRBJ2-1 | TRBV5-6 | CASSFPPDTSSYNEQFF
NA | TRBJ1-4 | TRBV7-6 | CASSNRDPDEKLFF
once | TRBJ1-2 | TRBV5-1 | CASSPGQGGGYTF
NA | TRBJ1-6 | TRBV7-3 | CASSKPGQGFWYNSPLHF
NA | TRBJ2-7 | TRBV6-2/TRBV6-3 | CASSYASLAGSSYEQYF
NA | TRBJ1-6 | TRBV7-2 | CASSSTGDNSPLHF
few | TRBJ2-7 | TRBV7-2 | CASSFRGGSDEQYF
NA | TRBJ1-2 | TRBV2 | CASRTTPGGEGYGYTF
NA | TRBJ1-5 | TRBV28 | CASSTGEQPQHF
once | TRBJ1-1 | TRBV12-3/TRBV12-4 | CASSLTAREAFF
NA | TRBJ2-7 | TRBV7-7 | CASSLGAGGYEQYF
NA | TRBJ2-1 | TRBV3-1/TRBV3-2 | CASSQYPRLAGVLDNEQFF
NA | TRBJ2-1 | TRBV29-1 | CSVEDLIRGLGPYNEQFF
few | TRBJ1-1 | TRBV2 | CASRGQGSTEAFF
few | TRBJ2-7 | TRBV9 | CASTPTGEPYEQYF
NA | TRBJ2-7 | TRBV12-3/TRBV12-4 | CASRLQGFKQYF
NA | TRBJ2-1 | TRBV5-1 | CASSNGTSRYNEQFF
few | TRBJ1-1 | TRBV2 | CASCQDRGYTEAFF
once | TRBJ1-6 | TRBV5-1 | CASSLEAGGYNSPLHF
NA | TRBJ2-3 | TRBV9 | CASSARWGGQGTQYF
NA | TRBJ1-5 | TRBV5-7 | CASSLAGQGATSNQPQHF
NA | TRBJ1-1 | TRBV7-9 | CASSLAPSEAFF
NA | TRBJ1-2 | TRBV18 | CASSPLATFLGSYGYTF